What follows describes a single TCR beta chain. These data are taken from a study of blood T cell repertoires in COVID-19. Under the authors' procedure: Quantification of nucleated cells was approximated via reference gene primer amplification. TCRdb's copy holds only in-frame clones and misses some; the assay was immunoSEQ multiplex PCR. The V and J calls and clone size are taken from that table; D and trimming were inferred from the DNA. The table records approximately 300,000 clones, 90% of them present only once. The germline V gene has CDR1 KGHSH and CDR2 LQKENI. Trimming took 3 bases from V and 1 from J, leaving 16 bases between them. The CDR3 runs to 16 residues.

Input material: PBMCs or T cells enriched from blood (not recorded which). V usage is TRBV18 and J usage is TRBJ2-7, with TRBD2 as a possible D gene (6 bases). The TCR was taken from a man in his sixties who had recovered from COVID-19. CDR3 loop: CASSPVVGGRSYEQYF. Written as DNA, the CDR3 is TGTGCCAGCTCACCGGTCGTGGGGGGTAGATCCTACGAGCAGTACTTC. The variable domain in full, with the rest retrieved from reference TRBV18 and TRBJ2-7, is NAGVMQNPRHLVRRRGQEARLRCSPMKGHSHVYWYRQLPEEGLKFMVYLQKENIIDESGMPKERFSAEFPKEGPSILRIQQVVRGDSAAYFCASSPVVGGRSYEQYFGPGTRLTVT.